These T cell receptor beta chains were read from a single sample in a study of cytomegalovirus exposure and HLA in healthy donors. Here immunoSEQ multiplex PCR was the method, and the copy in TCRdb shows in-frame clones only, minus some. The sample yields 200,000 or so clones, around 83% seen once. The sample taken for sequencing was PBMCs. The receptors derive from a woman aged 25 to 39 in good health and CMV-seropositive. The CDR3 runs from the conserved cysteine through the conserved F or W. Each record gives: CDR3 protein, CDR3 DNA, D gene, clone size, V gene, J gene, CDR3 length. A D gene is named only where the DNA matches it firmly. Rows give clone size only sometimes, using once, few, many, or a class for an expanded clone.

CASSLVWGSAGEQFF	TGTGCCAGCAGCTTAGTCTGGGGTAGCGCTGGTGAGCAGTTCTTC	.	.	TRBV7-2	TRBJ2-1	15
CATSRVVGSDEQFF	TGTGCCACCAGCAGGGTCGTGGGGAGCGATGAGCAGTTCTTC	.	.	TRBV15	TRBJ2-1	14
CASSQGLAGTDEQFF	TGCGCCAGCAGCCAAGGACTAGCGGGAACTGATGAGCAGTTCTTC	TRBD2	.	TRBV4-1	TRBJ2-1	15
CAGRQARGNTEAFF	TGTGCCGGCAGACAGGCTCGCGGGAACACTGAAGCTTTCTTT	.	.	TRBV2	TRBJ1-1	14
CSVEGAGGFTDTQYF	TGCAGCGTTGAGGGGGCGGGAGGGTTCACAGATACGCAGTATTTT	TRBD2	.	TRBV29-1	TRBJ2-3	15
CASKRGSTDTQYF	TGTGCCAGCAAAAGGGGAAGCACAGATACGCAGTATTTT	.	.	TRBV7-2	TRBJ2-3	13
CASSVRNSYGYTF	TGTGCCAGCAGTGTGAGGAACTCATATGGCTACACCTTC	.	.	TRBV2	TRBJ1-2	13
CASSVTSQASSTDTQYF	TGCGCCAGCAGCGTGACATCCCAAGCTTCTAGCACAGATACGCAGTATTTT	.	.	TRBV5-1	TRBJ2-3	17
CASSPPPPLGTRQETQYF	TGTGCCAGCAGCCCACCCCCTCCGCTCGGGACAAGACAAGAGACCCAGTACTTC	.	few	TRBV7-9	TRBJ2-5	18
CASSQGRAGELFF	TGTGCCAGCAGCCAAGGGAGGGCCGGGGAGCTGTTTTTT	.	.	TRBV4-2	TRBJ2-2	13
CASTGQGIMNTEAFF	TGTGCCAGCACGGGACAGGGTATAATGAACACTGAAGCTTTCTTT	TRBD1	.	TRBV7-9	TRBJ1-1	15
CASSQDRAQPQHF	TGCGCCAGCAGCCAAGACAGGGCCCAGCCCCAGCATTTT	.	.	TRBV4-1	TRBJ1-5	13
CASGARVSLEYEQYF	TGTGCCAGCGGGGCCCGAGTTTCACTCGAATACGAGCAGTACTTC	.	.	TRBV6-5	TRBJ2-7	15
CASGGFDSRLQHF	TGTGCCAGCGGGGGGTTCGACAGTCGCCTCCAGCATTTT	.	few	TRBV6-1	TRBJ1-5	13
CASRLDRGYTGELFF	TGTGCCAGCAGACTCGACAGGGGGTACACCGGGGAGCTGTTTTTT	TRBD1	.	TRBV2	TRBJ2-2	15
CASSGQSSTDTQYF	TGTGCCAGCAGCGGGCAGAGTAGCACAGATACGCAGTATTTT	.	.	TRBV7-2	TRBJ2-3	14
CASSPGTPSYNEQFF	TGCGCCAGCAGCCCCGGGACTCCCTCCTACAATGAGCAGTTCTTC	.	few	TRBV5-1	TRBJ2-1	15
CASSPTGVHTEAFF	TGTGCCAGCAGCCCGACAGGGGTTCACACTGAAGCTTTCTTT	TRBD1	.	TRBV28	TRBJ1-1	14
CASSSGGGIGEQFF	TGTGCCAGCAGCTCAGGGGGAGGAATTGGGGAGCAGTTCTTC	.	.	TRBV13	TRBJ2-1	14
CASSEASGAYEQYF	TGTGCCAGCAGCGAGGCATCGGGAGCCTACGAGCAGTACTTC	.	.	TRBV5-4	TRBJ2-7	14
CASSPGTGGNEKLFF	TGTGCCAGCAGCCCCGGGACAGGGGGGAATGAAAAACTGTTTTTT	TRBD1	.	TRBV9	TRBJ1-4	15
CASSTAGGLSYEQYF	TGCGCCAGCAGCACCGCCGGGGGACTCTCCTACGAGCAGTACTTC	.	.	TRBV5-1	TRBJ2-7	15
CASSEYTGLPFNEQFF	TGTGCCAGCAGCGAGTACACGGGACTCCCTTTTAATGAGCAGTTCTTC	.	once	TRBV11-1	TRBJ2-1	16
CASSRRSGSGTTGELFF	TGTGCCAGCAGCCGCCGTAGCGGGAGCGGGACCACCGGGGAGCTGTTTTTT	TRBD2	.	TRBV5-4	TRBJ2-2	17